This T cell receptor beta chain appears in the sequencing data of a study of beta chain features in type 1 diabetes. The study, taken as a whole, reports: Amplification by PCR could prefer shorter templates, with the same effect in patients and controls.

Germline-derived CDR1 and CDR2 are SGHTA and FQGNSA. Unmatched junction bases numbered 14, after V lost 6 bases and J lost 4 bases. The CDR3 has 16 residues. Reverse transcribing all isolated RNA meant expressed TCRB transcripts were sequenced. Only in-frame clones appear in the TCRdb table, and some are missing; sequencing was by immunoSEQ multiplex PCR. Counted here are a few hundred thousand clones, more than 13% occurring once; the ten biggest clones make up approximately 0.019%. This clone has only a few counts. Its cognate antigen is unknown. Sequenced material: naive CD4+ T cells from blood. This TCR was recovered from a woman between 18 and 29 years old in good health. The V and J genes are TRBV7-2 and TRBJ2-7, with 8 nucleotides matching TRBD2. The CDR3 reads CASSLIPGLGRYEQYF. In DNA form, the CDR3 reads TGTGCCAGCAGTTTAATACCGGGACTAGGGAGGTACGAGCAGTACTTC. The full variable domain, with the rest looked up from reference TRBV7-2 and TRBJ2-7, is GAGVSQSPSNKVTEKGKDVELRCDPISGHTALYWYRQSLGQGLEFLIYFQGNSAPDKSGLPSDRFSAERTGGSVSTLTIQRTQQEDSAVYLCASSLIPGLGRYEQYFGPGTRLTVT.